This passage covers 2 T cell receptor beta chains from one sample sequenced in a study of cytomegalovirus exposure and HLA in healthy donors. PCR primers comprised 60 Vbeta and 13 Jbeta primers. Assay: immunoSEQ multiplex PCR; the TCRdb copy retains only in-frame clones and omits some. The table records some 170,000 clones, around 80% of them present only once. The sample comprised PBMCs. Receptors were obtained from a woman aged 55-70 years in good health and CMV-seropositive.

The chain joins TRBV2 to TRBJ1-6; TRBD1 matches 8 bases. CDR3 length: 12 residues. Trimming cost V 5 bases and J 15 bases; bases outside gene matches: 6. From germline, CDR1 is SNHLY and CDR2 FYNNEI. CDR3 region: CASSQLRGLLHF. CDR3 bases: TGTGCCAGCAGTCAACTCAGGGGGCTCCTCCACTTT.

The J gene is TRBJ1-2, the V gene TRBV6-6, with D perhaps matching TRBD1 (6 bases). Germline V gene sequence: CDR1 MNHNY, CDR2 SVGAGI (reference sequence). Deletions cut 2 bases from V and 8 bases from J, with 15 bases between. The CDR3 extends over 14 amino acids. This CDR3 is CASSYGTNPRGYTF. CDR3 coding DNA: TGTGCCAGCAGTTACGGGACAAACCCTCGGGGCTACACCTTC.